These 13 T cell receptor beta chains originate from one sample sequenced in a study of T cells after yellow fever vaccination. Using its own MiXCR run on the 5' RACE reads, TCRdb lists one record per CDR3 protein. In the table there are a few hundred thousand distinct CDR3 sequences, roughly 7% of which are singletons. The sample here was PBMCs, taken about 41 days after the first yellow fever vaccination. These receptors came from a man aged 18 to 30 who received the YFV17D yellow fever vaccine.

J is TRBJ1-1 and V is TRBV19; 7 bases align to TRBD1. The ends lost 8 bases at V and 3 bases at J; junction bases unmatched: 9. Germline CDR1 is LNHDA and CDR2 is SQIVND (reference sequence). The CDR3 contains 14 residues. CDR3 coding DNA: TGTGCCAGTGATCAGGGGGGCCGTGACACTGAAGCTTTCTTT. Protein: CASDQGGRDTEAFF.

This rearrangement joins TRBV12-3 or TRBV12-4 to TRBJ2-3; D is possibly TRBD1 (6 bases). Trimming took off 3 bases at V and 2 bases at J, with 9 bases between the two ends. CDR3 length: 14 residues. CDR3 region: CASSFGGFTDTQYF. As DNA, the CDR3 is TGTGCCAGCAGTTTTGGGGGCTTCACAGATACGCAGTATTTT.

This clonotype was seen repeatedly, ten times or more. The chain uses TRBV5-6 and TRBJ2-7; 8 positions match TRBD1. The V gene's germline CDR1 is SGHDT and CDR2 YYEEEE. CDR3 length: 12 residues. J lost 11 bases, V lost 4 bases, and 8 bases had no gene match. CDR3 region: CASSLTGGVEYV. CDR3 DNA: TGTGCCAGCAGCCTCACAGGGGGTGTAGAGTACGTC.

The table lists this clonotype with many counts. The chain recombines TRBV10-3 with TRBJ2-5; D gene unclear. The CDR3 is 13 residues long. From germline, CDR1 is ENHRY and CDR2 SYGVKD. With 9 bases removed from V and 6 bases from J, the gap between germline ends came to 17 bases. CDR3: CAIHNRLDQTQYF. DNA for the CDR3: TGTGCCATTCACAACCGACTTGATCAGACCCAGTACTTC.

This clonotype appeared many times. The chain is built from TRBV5-4 and TRBJ1-1, with D possibly TRBD1 on 5 matching bases. Per the germline V gene, CDR1 is SGHNT and CDR2 is YYREEE (reference sequence). V was shortened by 4 bases and J by 3 bases, with 16 bases between the two germline ends. The CDR3 contains 15 residues. CDR3 in DNA: TGTGCCAGCAGCCGGGGGGGGACCTCCGACACTGAAGCTTTCTTT. It specifies CASSRGGTSDTEAFF.

V is TRBV11-2 and J is TRBJ1-5; weak D call: TRBD1 (5 bases). This CDR3 contains 14 residues. The germline V and J ends were trimmed by 4 bases and 7 bases, with 14 bases remaining between them. Germline-derived CDR1 and CDR2 are SGHAT and FQNNGV. DNA for the CDR3: TGTGCCAGCAGCTCCCTGGGGGGAATCCAGCCCCAGCATTTT. Its protein is CASSSLGGIQPQHF.

The chain employs TRBV29-1 and TRBJ2-5; D perhaps matches TRBD2 (5 bases). The germline V and J ends were trimmed by 4 bases and 8 bases, with 11 bases remaining between them. The CDR3 covers 11 residues. Germline V gene sequence: CDR1 SQVTM, CDR2 ANQGSEA. The DNA for the CDR3 is TGCAGCGTTGGCGGCGGGTCCACCCAGTACTTC. Translation gives CSVGGGSTQYF.

This clonotype was recorded at least ten times. The chain carries TRBV7-2 and TRBJ2-1, with 7 bases lining up with TRBD1. Germline CDR1 SGHTA, CDR2 FQGNSA. The V segment lost 2 bases and the J segment 15 bases; nucleotides outside the gene matches: 10. The CDR3 totals 13 residues. CDR3: CASSLNRGWNPFF. CDR3 in DNA: TGTGCCAGCAGCTTAAACAGGGGTTGGAATCCGTTCTTC.

V is TRBV14 and J is TRBJ1-5; D not resolved. V lost 4 bases and J lost 4, with 17 bases in between. The CDR3 runs to 16 residues. CDR1 and CDR2 from the germline V gene are SGHDN and FVKESK. CDR3 sequence reads: CASSRGSKSWNQPQHF. CDR3 nucleotide sequence: TGTGCCAGCAGCCGCGGAAGTAAGTCCTGGAATCAGCCCCAGCATTTT.

The V and J genes are TRBV4-3 and TRBJ2-2, with TRBD2 matching 9 bases. Germline values: CDR1 LGHNA, CDR2 YSLEER. The CDR3 has 18 amino acids. J lost 3 bases, V lost 0 bases, and 8 bases had no gene match. This chain's CDR3 is CASSQEGPSGGYTGELFF. As DNA, the CDR3 is TGCGCCAGCAGCCAAGAGGGACCAAGCGGGGGGTACACCGGGGAGCTGTTTTTT.

This chain uses TRBV14 with TRBJ1-2; no clear D gene. The length of the CDR3 is 13 residues. Trimming pared 6 bases from V and 3 bases from J, leaving 11 bases between. Looked up from germline, CDR1 is SGHDN and CDR2 is FVKESK. DNA of the CDR3: TGTGCCAGCAGTGTTACCAGATACTATGGCTACACCTTC. As protein: CASSVTRYYGYTF.

In its sample, this clonotype was seen a few times. The chain recombines TRBV5-1 with TRBJ1-6; no reliable D call. V was clipped by 2 bases and J by 8 bases, with 11 bases between them. The germline gives CDR1 SGHRS, CDR2 YFSETQ. The CDR3 is 14 amino acids. CDR3 in DNA: TGCGCCAGCAGCTTATACAGAGAGGATTCACCCCTCCACTTT. Residues: CASSLYREDSPLHF.

There are a few counts of this clonotype. This sequence joins TRBV5-1 and TRBJ1-6; D uncertain. With 2 bases removed from V and 5 bases from J, the gap between germline ends came to 17 bases. The CDR3 is made up of 17 amino acids. CDR1 SGHRS and CDR2 YFSETQ come from the germline V gene. Here the CDR3 reads CASSFLGRSSDNSPLHF. In nucleotides, the CDR3 is TGCGCCAGCAGCTTCCTGGGCCGATCCTCGGATAATTCACCCCTCCACTTT.